This entry lists 23 T cell receptor beta chains sequenced from one sample in a study of Tregs in tolerant kidney transplant recipients. Repertoires were generated with immunoSEQ multiplex PCR, while TCRdb's copy carries only in-frame clones and drops some. Of tens of thousands of clones listed, around 83% are singletons. Sequencing was done on a sample of CD4+ T cells from blood. Every receptor here comes from a human donor in good health.

There are a few counts of this clone. J is TRBJ2-5 and V is TRBV19, with D maybe TRBD2 (5 bases). The V end lost 4 bases, the J end lost 2 bases, and 17 bases lay between the germline ends. Per germline, CDR1 LNHDA and CDR2 SQIVND (reference sequence). There are 16 residues in the CDR3. The CDR3 sequence is CASSTWGLREQETQYF. Written as DNA, the CDR3 is TGTGCCAGTAGTACCTGGGGTCTACGGGAACAAGAGACCCAGTACTTC.

The chain joins TRBV5-1 to TRBJ2-3; D unclear. The germline V gene has CDR1 SGHRS and CDR2 YFSETQ. V lost 4 bases, J lost 2 bases, and 8 bases lay in between. CDR3 length equals 13 residues. As DNA, the CDR3 is TGCGCCAGCAGCGCCCTAACCACAGATACGCAGTATTTT. Amino acids: CASSALTTDTQYF.

This chain links TRBV11-2 with TRBJ2-1; no reliable D call. Trimming removed 1 base from V and 7 bases from J, with 8 bases in between. Germline V gives CDR1 SGHAT, CDR2 FQNNGV. This CDR3 is built from 13 residues. This CDR3 is CASSLVTLNEQFF. CDR3 nucleotide sequence: TGTGCCAGCAGCTTAGTGACTTTAAATGAGCAGTTCTTC.

V is TRBV9 and J is TRBJ1-2; no firm D call. The length of the CDR3 is 15 residues. Trimming took 0 bases from V and 1 from J, leaving 10 bases between them. CDR1 and CDR2 from the germline V gene are SGDLS and YYNGEE. In DNA form, the CDR3 reads TGTGCCAGCAGCGTAGGCAGTCCAGTTAACTATGGCTACACCTTC. Translation gives CASSVGSPVNYGYTF.

CDR3 sequence (DNA): TGTGCCAGCAGCTTAGGGCGGCAGGGGAATCAGCCCCAGCATTTT. It yields the protein CASSLGRQGNQPQHF. The V gene is TRBV7-2, the J gene TRBJ1-5; possibly TRBD1 for D (6 bases). The CDR3 loop spans 15 amino acids. The germline V gene has CDR1 SGHTA and CDR2 FQGNSA. Trimming left V 1 base short and J 4 bases short, with 11 bases between.

The chain carries TRBV15 and TRBJ2-7; D is possibly TRBD2 (7 bases). Germline CDR1 is LNHNV and CDR2 is YYDKDF (reference sequence). The CDR3 is 15 amino acids. The V end lost 6 bases, the J end lost 3 bases, and 18 bases lay between the germline ends. CDR3 in DNA: TGTGCCACCAGTTTAAACGGGGGGCGTAACTACGAGCAGTACTTC. This sequence encodes CATSLNGGRNYEQYF.

The chain has TRBV21-1 and TRBJ1-2. TRBV21-1 is annotated as a pseudogene. This CDR3 contains 13 residues. CDR3 DNA: TGTGCCAGCATCGAACCACGTCCTATTTGTTACACCTTC. It codes for CASIEPRPICYTF.

This clone was recorded only once. V usage is TRBV11-3 and J usage is TRBJ2-5, with unresolved D. Looked up from germline, CDR1 is SGHNT and CDR2 is YENEEA. V was pared by 0 bases and J by 12 bases, with 11 bases between. The CDR3 covers 12 residues. The CDR3 is CASSLDSGPKYF. The CDR3 nucleotides read TGTGCCAGCAGCTTAGATAGTGGGCCCAAGTACTTC.

The chain combines TRBV19 with TRBJ2-7; TRBD2 matches at 7 bases. The germline V gene encodes CDR1 LNHDA and CDR2 SQIVND (reference sequence). The CDR3 loop spans 15 amino acids. Unmatched junction bases numbered 3, after V lost 1 base and J lost 0 bases. The CDR3 coding sequence is TGTGCCAGTAGTATAGGGCGGACTAGCTCCTACGAGCAGTACTTC. Translated, it gives CASSIGRTSSYEQYF.

The chain recombines TRBV11-3 with TRBJ2-1; TRBD2 is a possible D gene (6 bases). The germline V gene has CDR1 SGHNT and CDR2 YENEEA. CDR3 length equals 14 residues. The V and J ends lost 5 bases and 6 bases respectively, with 14 bases between them. The CDR3 protein is CASSDRDFFNEQFF. The CDR3, as DNA: TGTGCCAGCAGCGACCGGGACTTTTTCAATGAGCAGTTCTTC.

The chain recombines TRBV27 with TRBJ2-1, with 10 bases lining up with TRBD1. Per the germline V gene, CDR1 is MNHEY and CDR2 is SMNVEV (reference sequence). J was trimmed by 7 bases and V by 3 bases; bases with no gene match: 9. The length of the CDR3 is 16 residues. CDR3 in DNA: TGTGCCAGCAGTTTGATATCCGGGACAGGGGTTAATGAGCAGTTCTTC. Amino acids: CASSLISGTGVNEQFF.

V and J are TRBV19 and TRBJ2-3, with 7 nucleotides matching TRBD2. The CDR3 extends over 20 amino acids. Germline V lookup: CDR1 LNHDA, CDR2 SQIVND (reference sequence). The trim removed 0 bases at V and 8 bases at J, leaving 23 bases unmatched. In nucleotides, the CDR3 is TGTGCCAGTAGTATAGATACCGCCTTCTCCATTGGCGGGGGAAGGGTTACGCAGTATTTT. It specifies CASSIDTAFSIGGGRVTQYF.

The chain joins TRBV4-1 to TRBJ1-3; weak D call: TRBD1 (5 bases). Germline loops: CDR1 MGHRA, CDR2 YSYEKL. The ends were cut back, 4 bases at V and 3 bases at J, with 19 bases in the middle. The CDR3 sequence is 17 residues long. The CDR3 region is CASSRGAARGVGNTIYF. The CDR3 bases are TGCGCCAGCAGCCGAGGGGCGGCCCGTGGAGTTGGAAACACCATATATTTT.

The genes are TRBV7-9 and TRBJ1-1, with D possibly TRBD1 on 6 matching bases. Trimming took off 2 bases at V and 3 bases at J, with 13 bases between the two ends. CDR1 is SEHNR, CDR2 FQNEAQ, per germline (reference sequence). This CDR3 is built from 15 residues. The CDR3 loop is CASSLYGGGDTEAFF. The DNA for the CDR3 is TGTGCCAGCAGCTTATATGGAGGGGGGGACACTGAAGCTTTCTTT. The entire variable domain, with the rest obtained from reference TRBV7-9 and TRBJ1-1, is as follows: DTGVSQNPRHKITKRGQNVTFRCDPISEHNRLYWYRQTLGQGPEFLTYFQNEAQLEKSRLLSDRFSAERPKGSFSTLEIQRTEQGDSAMYLCASSLYGGGDTEAFFGQGTRLTVV.

J is TRBJ2-2 and V is TRBV2, with D hard to call. This CDR3 contains 15 residues. CDR1 is SNHLY and CDR2 is FYNNEI in the germline V gene. With 2 bases removed from V and 5 bases from J, the gap between germline ends came to 12 bases. CDR3 nucleotide sequence: TGTGCCAGCAGTGAAAATAGGGCGAGAACCGGGGAGCTGTTTTTT. It translates to CASSENRARTGELFF. The whole variable domain, remainder taken from reference TRBV2 and TRBJ2-2, is EPEVTQTPSHQVTQMGQEVILRCVPISNHLYFYWYRQILGQKVEFLVSFYNNEISEKSEIFDDQFSVERPDGSNFTLKIRSTKLEDSAMYFCASSENRARTGELFFGEGSRLTVL.

This clone was recorded a few times. The gene calls are TRBV4-1 and TRBJ1-6; D is perhaps TRBD1 (5 bases). Germline CDR1 MGHRA, CDR2 YSYEKL. There are 18 residues in the CDR3. Trimming pared 0 bases from V and 1 base from J, leaving 13 bases between. The DNA of the CDR3 is TGCGCCAGCAGCCAAGATGGGCAGGGCGGGTCCTATAATTCACCCCTCCACTTT. Its translation: CASSQDGQGGSYNSPLHF.

The chain recombines TRBV10-3 with TRBJ2-5; TRBD2 is a possible D gene (5 bases). V lost 3 bases to trimming and J lost 4 bases, with 12 bases between them. CDR3 length: 14 residues. Germline V gene sequence: CDR1 ENHRY, CDR2 SYGVKD. In nucleotides, the CDR3 is TGTGCCATCAGTGACTCGGGGAACCGAGAGACCCAGTACTTC. Amino acids: CAISDSGNRETQYF.

V usage is TRBV11-2 and J usage is TRBJ2-2; D is ambiguous. The ends were cut back, 0 bases at V and 2 bases at J, with 7 bases in the middle. In germline, CDR1 is SGHAT, CDR2 FQNNGV. The CDR3 totals 15 residues. CDR3 region: CASSLDPSNTGELFF. The CDR3 bases are TGTGCCAGCAGCTTAGATCCCAGCAACACCGGGGAGCTGTTTTTT.

The chain carries TRBV6-5 and TRBJ1-2; 8 bases fit TRBD1. Germline-derived CDR1 and CDR2 are MNHEY and SVGAGI. J gave up 12 bases and V 6 bases, and 6 bases lay outside the gene matches. This CDR3 has 11 amino acids. CDR3 in amino acids: CASSTPGQDTF. In DNA form, the CDR3 reads TGTGCCAGCAGCACACCGGGACAGGACACCTTC.

V usage is TRBV14 and J usage is TRBJ1-2; D remains ambiguous. Trimming took 0 bases from V and 5 from J, leaving 7 bases between them. CDR1 is SGHDN, CDR2 FVKESK, per germline. The CDR3 has 13 residues. In nucleotides, the CDR3 is TGTGCCAGCAGCCAAGATCTCCGGTATGGCTACACCTTC. Its protein product is CASSQDLRYGYTF. The full variable domain, rest sourced from reference TRBV14 and TRBJ1-2, is EAGVTQFPSHSVIEKGQTVTLRCDPISGHDNLYWYRRVMGKEIKFLLHFVKESKQDESGMPNNRFLAERTGGTYSTLKVQPAELEDSGVYFCASSQDLRYGYTFGSGTRLTVV.

The chain combines TRBV5-1 with TRBJ1-5; 10 nucleotides align to TRBD1. The CDR3 is 21 amino acids. CDR1 SGHRS and CDR2 YFSETQ come from the germline V gene. The V gene end was trimmed by 0 bases and the J gene end by 3 bases; junction bases not matched to a gene: 18. The CDR3 sequence: CASSLETGGVLNWQYNQPQHF. In DNA form, the CDR3 reads TGCGCCAGCAGCTTGGAGACAGGGGGCGTACTAAATTGGCAATACAATCAGCCCCAGCATTTT.

The V and J genes are TRBV5-6 and TRBJ2-3; tentative D call: TRBD2 (6 bases). Germline values: CDR1 SGHDT, CDR2 YYEEEE. Trimming took off 4 bases at V and 4 bases at J, with 19 bases between the two ends. The CDR3 spans 16 residues. In DNA, the CDR3 is TGTGCCAGCAGCCCCATGGCAGGCACGGGAGCAGATACGCAGTATTTT. Protein: CASSPMAGTGADTQYF.

The chain has TRBV23-1 and TRBJ2-3, with D possibly being TRBD1 (5 bases). TRBV23-1 counts as an open reading frame of uncertain function. CDR3 size: 16 residues. The V end was cut by 10 bases, the J end by 1 base, with 21 bases between. For the CDR3, the DNA is TGCGCCACCGCCACTACAGGAATCGTAGGCACAGATACGCAGTATTTT. Translating gives CATATTGIVGTDTQYF.